Below, 27 T cell receptor beta chains from the same sample are listed, as sequenced in a study of blood T cell repertoires in COVID-19. Profiling relied on immunoSEQ multiplex PCR, and the TCRdb table lists in-frame clones only, not all of them. This table has fewer than 200,000 clones, roughly 87% appearing once. Source material: PBMCs or T cells enriched from blood (not recorded which). These receptors came from a human donor with acute COVID-19. The donor label of this sample is uncertain.

The J gene is TRBJ1-2, the V gene TRBV24-1, with a weak D call TRBD1 (6 bases). Germline V gives CDR1 KGHDR, CDR2 SFDVKD. The CDR3 length is 13 residues. V shed 7 bases and J shed 7 bases, with 15 bases lying between them. CDR3 amino acids: CATRAGALGGYTF. CDR3 coding DNA: TGTGCCACCAGAGCAGGGGCGCTAGGTGGCTACACCTTC.

In this sample, this clone turned up once. The V gene is TRBV5-1, the J gene TRBJ2-2; TRBD1 matches 10 bases. This CDR3 has 16 residues. From germline, CDR1 is SGHRS and CDR2 YFSETQ. V lost 0 bases to trimming and J lost 5 bases; unmatched junction nucleotides: 4. The CDR3 nucleotides read TGCGCCAGCAGCTTGGGGGACAGGGGAAAGACCGGGGAGCTGTTTTTT. Translating gives CASSLGDRGKTGELFF.

V usage is TRBV19 and J usage is TRBJ1-2; D is ambiguous. The V and J ends lost 6 bases and 5 bases respectively, with 13 bases between them. Germline values: CDR1 LNHDA, CDR2 SQIVND (reference sequence). CDR3 length equals 13 residues. The CDR3 spells CASSVTLGYGYTF. The CDR3 region has the DNA TGTGCCAGTAGCGTCACCCTAGGATATGGCTACACCTTC.

The rearrangement joins TRBV18 to TRBJ1-1; D uncertain. CDR1 is KGHSH, CDR2 LQKENI, per germline. V shed 5 bases and J shed 0 bases, with 10 bases lying between them. The CDR3 has 14 amino acids. CDR3 sequence (DNA): TGTGCCAGCTCATCCCGACTGTTGAACACTGAAGCTTTCTTT. Its translation: CASSSRLLNTEAFF.

The rearrangement links TRBV4-2 to TRBJ1-4; D not certain. The germline gives CDR1 LGHNA, CDR2 YNFKEQ. Deletions cut 0 bases from V and 7 bases from J, with 12 bases between. The CDR3 has 15 residues. The CDR3 region is CASSQEDGRGEKLFF. DNA of the CDR3: TGTGCCAGCAGCCAAGAGGACGGGAGAGGTGAAAAACTGTTTTTT.

V and J are TRBV23-1 and TRBJ2-4; 12 bases are shared with TRBD1. TRBV23-1 counts as an open reading frame of uncertain function. Trimming removed 4 bases from V and 7 bases from J; junction bases left unmatched: 11. CDR3 size: 17 residues. The CDR3 bases are TGCGCCAGCAGTCCGGGACAGGGGGCGAGAAATTTGAACATTCAGTACTTC. It translates to CASSPGQGARNLNIQYF.

V is TRBV12-3 or TRBV12-4 and J is TRBJ1-1; TRBD1 is a possible D gene (6 bases). Between the trimmed V and J ends, which lost 4 bases and 11 bases, there was a span of 14 bases. The CDR3 is 12 amino acids. CDR3 DNA: TGTGCCAGCAGTTCAGGACAGTTGGGGGCTTTCTTT. The encoded protein is CASSSGQLGAFF.

As concerns this clone: This sample also contains other DNA sequences that code for the same CDR3. This chain joins TRBV9 and TRBJ2-7; weak D call: TRBD1 (5 bases). The CDR3 sequence is 14 residues long. Germline V gives CDR1 SGDLS, CDR2 YYNGEE. Between the trimmed V and J ends, which lost 0 bases and 2 bases, there was a span of 9 bases. The CDR3 region has the DNA TGTGCCAGCAGCGTAGGCCAGGGCCCCTACGAGCAGTACTTC. Translating gives CASSVGQGPYEQYF.

The chain links TRBV18 to TRBJ1-1, with 7 bases matching TRBD1. The junction had 11 bases not matched to a gene; V was cut back by 1 base and J by 3 bases. Germline CDR1 is KGHSH and CDR2 is LQKENI. CDR3 length equals 17 residues. The CDR3 reads CASSPRSRGGAYTEAFF. The CDR3, as DNA: TGTGCCAGCTCACCACGAAGCAGAGGGGGCGCGTACACTGAAGCTTTCTTT.

V is TRBV18 and J is TRBJ2-7; TRBD1 aligns across 7 bases. From germline, CDR1 is KGHSH and CDR2 LQKENI. There are 12 residues in the CDR3. V dropped 6 bases and J dropped 5; count of bases not matched to a gene: 4. CDR3 amino acids: CASSPDRDEQYF. CDR3 in DNA: TGTGCCAGCTCCCCCGACAGGGACGAGCAGTACTTC.

The rearrangement uses TRBV2 and TRBJ1-6, with a possible D match to TRBD1 (6 bases). V was shortened by 8 bases and J by 10 bases, with 15 bases between the two germline ends. This CDR3 comprises 13 residues. Germline V gene lookup returns CDR1 SNHLY and CDR2 FYNNEI. The CDR3 nucleotides are TGTGCCAGCCGGCAGGGGCCGAACTCACCCCTCCACTTT. Protein sequence: CASRQGPNSPLHF. The complete variable domain, with remaining parts taken from reference TRBV2 and TRBJ1-6, reads EPEVTQTPSHQVTQMGQEVILRCVPISNHLYFYWYRQILGQKVEFLVSFYNNEISEKSEIFDDQFSVERPDGSNFTLKIRSTKLEDSAMYFCASRQGPNSPLHFGNGTRLTVT.

The rearrangement links TRBV2 to TRBJ2-3; 13 bases align to TRBD2. The V gene end was trimmed by 3 bases and the J gene end by 2 bases; junction bases not matched to a gene: 5. Per germline, CDR1 SNHLY and CDR2 FYNNEI. The CDR3 length is 17 residues. This CDR3 is CASSDLTSGGDTDTQYF. The CDR3 DNA is TGTGCCAGCAGTGACCTTACTAGCGGGGGGGACACAGATACGCAGTATTTT.

J is TRBJ2-1 and V is TRBV30; D is perhaps TRBD2 (5 bases). The CDR3 is 11 residues long. V was clipped by 4 bases and J by 6 bases, with 7 bases between them. Germline V lookup: CDR1 GTSNPN, CDR2 SVGIG (reference sequence). This CDR3 is CAWIEGNEQFF. The CDR3 nucleotides are TGTGCCTGGATCGAGGGCAATGAGCAGTTCTTC.

The chain carries TRBV30 and TRBJ1-1; D possibly corresponds to TRBD1 (5 bases). This CDR3 region has 13 residues. Deletions cut 2 bases from V and 4 bases from J, with 11 bases between. Germline loops: CDR1 GTSNPN, CDR2 SVGIG (reference sequence). The chain's CDR3 is CAWSFQGGTEAFF. CDR3 coding DNA: TGTGCCTGGAGTTTCCAGGGAGGCACTGAAGCTTTCTTT. The variable domain in full, with the rest retrieved from reference TRBV30 and TRBJ1-1, is SQTIHQWPATLVQPVGSPLSLECTVEGTSNPNLYWYRQAAGRGLQLLFYSVGIGQISSEVPQNLSASRPQDRQFILSSKKLLLSDSGFYLCAWSFQGGTEAFFGQGTRLTVV.

The V and J genes are TRBV5-1 and TRBJ2-2; 8 positions agree with TRBD1. Germline CDR1 SGHRS, CDR2 YFSETQ. V dropped 1 base and J dropped 4; count of bases not matched to a gene: 3. The CDR3 sequence is 15 residues long. The CDR3 protein is CASSLRTGSTGELFF. The CDR3 bases are TGCGCCAGCAGCTTGCGGACAGGGAGCACCGGGGAGCTGTTTTTT. Complete variable domain (other parts from reference TRBV5-1 and TRBJ2-2): KAGVTQTPRYLIKTRGQQVTLSCSPISGHRSVSWYQQTPGQGLQFLFEYFSETQRNKGNFPGRFSGRQFSNSRSEMNVSTLELGDSALYLCASSLRTGSTGELFFGEGSRLTVL.

The V call is TRBV9, the J call TRBJ2-7; TRBD1 matches 7 bases. Unmatched junction bases numbered 6, after V lost 2 bases and J lost 7 bases. From germline, CDR1 is SGDLS and CDR2 YYNGEE. There are 13 residues in the CDR3. CDR3 residues: CASSVTGASEQYF. The CDR3 nucleotides read TGTGCCAGCAGCGTTACAGGGGCCAGTGAGCAGTACTTC. The variable domain in full, completed from reference TRBV9 and TRBJ2-7, reads DSGVTQTPKHLITATGQRVTLRCSPRSGDLSVYWYQQSLDQGLQFLIQYYNGEERAKGNILERFSAQQFPDLHSELNLSSLELGDSALYFCASSVTGASEQYFGPGTRLTVT.

The chain combines TRBV10-3 with TRBJ1-6; no firm D call. V lost 9 bases and J lost 7, with 13 bases in between. This CDR3 region has 13 residues. Germline V lookup: CDR1 ENHRY, CDR2 SYGVKD. The CDR3 region is CAMNTGGNSPLHF. In DNA form, the CDR3 reads TGTGCCATGAATACGGGAGGAAATTCACCCCTCCACTTT.

This rearrangement joins TRBV5-5 to TRBJ2-5, with 8 bases aligning to TRBD2. This CDR3 spans 14 amino acids. Germline V lookup: CDR1 SGHKS, CDR2 YYEKEE (reference sequence). V dropped 4 bases and J dropped 4; count of bases not matched to a gene: 6. The CDR3 spells CASSTRGGTETQYF. The CDR3 nucleotides read TGTGCCAGCAGCACTCGGGGGGGCACAGAGACCCAGTACTTC.

The rearrangement links TRBV6-9 to TRBJ1-5, with 8 bases lining up with TRBD1. The CDR3 is made up of 17 amino acids. Germline-derived CDR1 and CDR2 are MNHGY and SVAAGI. The V segment lost 4 bases and the J segment 6 bases; nucleotides outside the gene matches: 14. CDR3 sequence: CASSSVGTGGGGQPQHF. The CDR3 region has the DNA TGTGCCAGCAGTTCGGTGGGTACAGGGGGGGGAGGTCAGCCCCAGCATTTT.

V gene TRBV2 combines with J gene TRBJ2-2; maybe TRBD2 (7 bases). The germline V gene encodes CDR1 SNHLY and CDR2 FYNNEI. There are 15 residues in the CDR3. Trimming stripped 6 bases from V and 3 bases from J, with 14 bases between. The CDR3: CASSHGGADTGELFF. The CDR3 region has the DNA TGTGCCAGCAGCCATGGGGGGGCCGACACCGGGGAGCTGTTTTTT.

The rearrangement uses TRBV2 and TRBJ1-5, with 9 positions matching TRBD1. The CDR3 totals 14 residues. Trimming cost V 6 bases and J 8 bases; bases outside gene matches: 8. The germline gives CDR1 SNHLY, CDR2 FYNNEI. The DNA for the CDR3 is TGTGCCAGCAGGGGACAGGGAAGAACCGAGCCCCAGCATTTT. Translation gives CASRGQGRTEPQHF. Full variable domain (outside the CDR3, taken from reference TRBV2 and TRBJ1-5): EPEVTQTPSHQVTQMGQEVILRCVPISNHLYFYWYRQILGQKVEFLVSFYNNEISEKSEIFDDQFSVERPDGSNFTLKIRSTKLEDSAMYFCASRGQGRTEPQHFGDGTRLSIL.

V usage is TRBV4-2 and J usage is TRBJ2-7, with 10 bases lining up with TRBD1. The germline CDR1 and CDR2 sequences are LGHNA and YNFKEQ. The CDR3 is 14 amino acids. The junction had 5 bases not matched to a gene; V was cut back by 4 bases and J by 5 bases. CDR3 region: CASSRVDRGNEQYF. Written as DNA, the CDR3 is TGTGCCAGCAGCCGAGTGGACAGGGGGAACGAGCAGTACTTC.

The chain links TRBV2 to TRBJ1-1; maybe TRBD1 (5 bases). Per the germline V gene, CDR1 is SNHLY and CDR2 is FYNNEI. The CDR3 is 16 residues long. The ends were cut back, 3 bases at V and 1 base at J, with 15 bases in the middle. The CDR3 DNA follows: TGTGCCAGCAGTGATCGGGGAATGGGGGGGAACACTGAAGCTTTCTTT. It translates to CASSDRGMGGNTEAFF.

The chain links TRBV11-2 to TRBJ1-1; tentative D call: TRBD1 (6 bases). With 1 base removed from V and 1 base from J, the gap between germline ends came to 7 bases. The CDR3 is 14 amino acids. CDR1 is SGHAT, CDR2 FQNNGV, per germline. CDR3 sequence: CASSLGGGNTEAFF. CDR3 in DNA: TGTGCCAGCAGCTTAGGAGGGGGGAACACTGAAGCTTTCTTT. Complete variable domain (other parts from reference TRBV11-2 and TRBJ1-1): EAGVAQSPRYKIIEKRQSVAFWCNPISGHATLYWYQQILGQGPKLLIQFQNNGVVDDSQLPKDRFSAERLKGVDSTLKIQPAKLEDSAVYLCASSLGGGNTEAFFGQGTRLTVV.

This clone was recorded once. V and J are TRBV3-1 (or the pseudogene TRBV3-2) and TRBJ2-1; D is unresolved. CDR3 size: 13 residues. Germline V gives CDR1 LGHDT, CDR2 YNNKEL (reference sequence). V was trimmed by 8 bases and J by 0 bases, leaving 8 bases between them. CDR3 region: CASSLGSYNEQFF. The CDR3 DNA follows: TGTGCCAGCTCTCTAGGCTCCTACAATGAGCAGTTCTTC.

This chain joins TRBV7-3 and TRBJ1-2; D unclear. The CDR3 is 13 residues long. CDR1 and CDR2 (germline): SGHTA, FQGTGA. Deletions cut 2 bases from V and 6 bases from J, with 10 bases between. DNA of the CDR3: TGTGCCAGCAGCTTAGGTCCCCAGGATGGCTACACCTTC. This sequence encodes CASSLGPQDGYTF.

The chain couples TRBV2 to TRBJ1-5, with D possibly being TRBD1 (6 bases). This CDR3 contains 15 residues. Trimming pared 5 bases from V and 4 bases from J, leaving 15 bases between. Per germline, CDR1 SNHLY and CDR2 FYNNEI. CDR3 amino acids: CASSLQGVGNQPQHF. The CDR3 DNA sequence: TGTGCCAGCAGTTTACAGGGCGTCGGGAATCAGCCCCAGCATTTT.